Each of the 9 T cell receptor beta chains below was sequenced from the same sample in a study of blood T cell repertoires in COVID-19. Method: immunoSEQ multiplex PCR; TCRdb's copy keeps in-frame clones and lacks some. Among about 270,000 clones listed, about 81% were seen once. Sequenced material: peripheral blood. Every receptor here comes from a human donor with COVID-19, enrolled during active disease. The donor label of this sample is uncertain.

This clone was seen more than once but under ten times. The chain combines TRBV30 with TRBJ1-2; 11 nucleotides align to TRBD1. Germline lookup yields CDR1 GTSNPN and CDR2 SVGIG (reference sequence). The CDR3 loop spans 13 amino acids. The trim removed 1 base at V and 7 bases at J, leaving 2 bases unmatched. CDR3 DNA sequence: TGTGCCTGGAGTGGGGGGACAGGGGGTGGCTACACCTTC. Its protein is CAWSGGTGGGYTF.

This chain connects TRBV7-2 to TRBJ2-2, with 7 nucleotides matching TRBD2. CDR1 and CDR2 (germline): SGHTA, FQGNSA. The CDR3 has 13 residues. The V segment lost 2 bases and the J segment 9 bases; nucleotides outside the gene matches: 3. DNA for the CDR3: TGTGCCAGCAGCTTATTGCGGGAGCGGGAGCTGTTTTTT. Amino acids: CASSLLRERELFF.

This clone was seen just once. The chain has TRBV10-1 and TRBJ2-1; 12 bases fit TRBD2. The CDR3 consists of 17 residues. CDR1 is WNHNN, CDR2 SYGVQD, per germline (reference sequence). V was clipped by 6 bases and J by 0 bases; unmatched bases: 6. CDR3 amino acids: CASSRTSGVSSYNEQFF. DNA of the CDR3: TGCGCCAGCAGCAGGACTAGCGGGGTAAGCTCCTACAATGAGCAGTTCTTC.

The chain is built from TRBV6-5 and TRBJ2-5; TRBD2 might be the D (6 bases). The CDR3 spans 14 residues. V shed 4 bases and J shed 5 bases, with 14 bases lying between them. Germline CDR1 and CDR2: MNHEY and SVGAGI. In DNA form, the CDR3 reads TGTGCCAGCAGTTTGTGGGATCGGGAGGAGACCCAGTACTTC. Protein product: CASSLWDREETQYF.

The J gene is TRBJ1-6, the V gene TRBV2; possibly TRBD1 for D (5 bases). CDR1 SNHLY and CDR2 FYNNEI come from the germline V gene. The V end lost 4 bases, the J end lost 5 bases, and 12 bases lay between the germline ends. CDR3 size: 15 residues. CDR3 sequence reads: CASSVSGRDNSPLHF. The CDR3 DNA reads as TGTGCCAGCAGTGTATCAGGGCGCGATAATTCACCCCTCCACTTT.

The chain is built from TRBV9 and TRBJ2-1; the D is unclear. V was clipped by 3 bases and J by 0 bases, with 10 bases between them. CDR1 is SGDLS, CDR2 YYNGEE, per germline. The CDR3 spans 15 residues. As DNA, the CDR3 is TGTGCCAGCAGCGAGCAGGTATACTCCTACAATGAGCAGTTCTTC. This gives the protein CASSEQVYSYNEQFF.

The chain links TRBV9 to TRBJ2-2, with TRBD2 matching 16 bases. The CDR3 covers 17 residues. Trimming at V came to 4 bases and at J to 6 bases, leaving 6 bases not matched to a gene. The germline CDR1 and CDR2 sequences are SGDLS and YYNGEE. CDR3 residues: CASSKGLAGGLPGELFF. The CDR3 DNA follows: TGTGCCAGCAGCAAGGGACTAGCGGGAGGGCTGCCCGGGGAGCTGTTTTTT.

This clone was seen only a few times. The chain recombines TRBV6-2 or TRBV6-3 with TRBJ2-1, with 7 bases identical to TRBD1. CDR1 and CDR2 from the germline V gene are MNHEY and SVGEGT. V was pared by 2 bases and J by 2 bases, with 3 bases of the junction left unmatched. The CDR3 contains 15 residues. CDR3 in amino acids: CASSYLGGAYNEQFF. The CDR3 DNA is TGTGCCAGCAGTTACCTAGGGGGCGCCTACAATGAGCAGTTCTTC.

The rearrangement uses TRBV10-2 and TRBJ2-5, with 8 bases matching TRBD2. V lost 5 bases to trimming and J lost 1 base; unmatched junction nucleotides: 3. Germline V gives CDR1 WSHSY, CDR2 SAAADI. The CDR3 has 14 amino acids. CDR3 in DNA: TGCGCCAGCAGTTTAGCGGGAAGCCAAGAGACCCAGTACTTC. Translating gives CASSLAGSQETQYF.